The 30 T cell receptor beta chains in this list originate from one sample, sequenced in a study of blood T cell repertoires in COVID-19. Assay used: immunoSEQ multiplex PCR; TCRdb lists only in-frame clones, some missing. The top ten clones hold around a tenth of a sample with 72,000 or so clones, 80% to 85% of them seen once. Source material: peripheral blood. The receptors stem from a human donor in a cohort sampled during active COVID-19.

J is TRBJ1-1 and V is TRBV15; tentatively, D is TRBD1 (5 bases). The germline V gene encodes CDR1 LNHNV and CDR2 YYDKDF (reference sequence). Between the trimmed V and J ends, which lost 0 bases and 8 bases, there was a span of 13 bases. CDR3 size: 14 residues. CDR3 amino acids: CATSREPAGIEAFF. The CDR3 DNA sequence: TGTGCCACCAGCAGAGAACCCGCAGGGATAGAAGCTTTCTTT.

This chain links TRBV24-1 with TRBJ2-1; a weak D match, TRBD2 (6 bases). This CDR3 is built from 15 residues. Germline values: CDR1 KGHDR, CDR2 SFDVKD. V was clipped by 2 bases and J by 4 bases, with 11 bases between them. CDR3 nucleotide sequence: TGTGCCACCAGTGATTCGGGGGAAGGGTACAATGAGCAGTTCTTC. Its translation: CATSDSGEGYNEQFF.

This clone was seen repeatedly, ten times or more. The CDR3 sequence is CASSKTGLEQYF. The CDR3 region has the DNA TGTGCCAGCAGCAAAACAGGTCTGGAGCAGTACTTC. This chain links TRBV5-4 with TRBJ2-7, with D perhaps matching TRBD1 (5 bases). Germline V gene data show CDR1 as SGHNT and CDR2 as YYREEE (reference sequence). The CDR3 totals 12 residues. V lost 4 bases and J 7 bases, leaving 12 bases between the germline ends. Drawing the rest from reference TRBV5-4 and TRBJ2-7, the complete variable domain is ETGVTQSPTHLIKTRGQQVTLRCSSQSGHNTVSWYQQALGQGPQFIFQYYREEENGRGNFPPRFSGLQFPNYSSELNVNALELDDSALYLCASSKTGLEQYFGPGTRLTVT.

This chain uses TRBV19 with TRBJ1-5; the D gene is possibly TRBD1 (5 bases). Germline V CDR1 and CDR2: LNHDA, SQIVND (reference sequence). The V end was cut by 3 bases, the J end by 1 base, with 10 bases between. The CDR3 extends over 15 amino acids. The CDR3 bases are TGTGCCAGTAGTATGGGGTGGGGCAGCAATCAGCCCCAGCATTTT. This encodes CASSMGWGSNQPQHF.

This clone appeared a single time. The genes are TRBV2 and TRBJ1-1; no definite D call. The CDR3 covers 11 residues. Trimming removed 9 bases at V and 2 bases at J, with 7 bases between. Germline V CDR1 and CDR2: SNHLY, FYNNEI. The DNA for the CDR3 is TGTGCCAGTTTTAGCAACACTGAAGCTTTCTTT. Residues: CASFSNTEAFF.

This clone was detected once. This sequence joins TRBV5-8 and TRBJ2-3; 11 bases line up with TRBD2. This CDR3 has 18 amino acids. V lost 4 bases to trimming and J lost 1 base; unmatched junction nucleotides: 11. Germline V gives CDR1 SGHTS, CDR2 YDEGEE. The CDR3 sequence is CASSRFPLLAGGTDTQYF. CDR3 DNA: TGTGCCAGCAGCCGTTTTCCCCTACTAGCGGGGGGCACAGATACGCAGTATTTT.

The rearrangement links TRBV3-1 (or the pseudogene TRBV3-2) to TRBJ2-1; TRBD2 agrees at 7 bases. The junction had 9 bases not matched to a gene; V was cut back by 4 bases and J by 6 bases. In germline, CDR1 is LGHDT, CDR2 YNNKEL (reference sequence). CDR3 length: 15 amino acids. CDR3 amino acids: CASSRGSTGLNEQFF. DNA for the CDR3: TGTGCCAGCAGCCGCGGGAGCACGGGCCTCAATGAGCAGTTCTTC.

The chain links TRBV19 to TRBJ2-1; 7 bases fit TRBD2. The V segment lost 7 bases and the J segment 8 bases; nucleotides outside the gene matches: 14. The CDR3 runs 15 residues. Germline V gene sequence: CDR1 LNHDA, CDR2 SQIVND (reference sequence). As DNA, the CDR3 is TGTGCCAGTAAAGAGGTGGGAGGGCCGAATTATGAGCAGTTCTTC. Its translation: CASKEVGGPNYEQFF.

The DNA of the CDR3 is TGTGCCAGCACATCTCTAGCGGGGAGCTCCTACAATGAGCAGTTCTTC. Translated: CASTSLAGSSYNEQFF. The chain joins TRBV25-1 to TRBJ2-1; 9 bases are shared with TRBD2. This CDR3 is 16 amino acids long. Trimming cost V 7 bases and J 0 bases; bases outside gene matches: 7. The V gene's germline CDR1 is MGHDK and CDR2 SYGVNS.

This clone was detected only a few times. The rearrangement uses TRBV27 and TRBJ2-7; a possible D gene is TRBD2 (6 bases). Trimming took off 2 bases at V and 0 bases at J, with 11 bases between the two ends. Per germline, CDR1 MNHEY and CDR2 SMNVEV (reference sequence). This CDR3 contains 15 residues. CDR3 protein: CASSLQAGFSYEQYF. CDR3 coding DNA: TGTGCCAGCAGTTTACAAGCGGGCTTCTCCTACGAGCAGTACTTC.

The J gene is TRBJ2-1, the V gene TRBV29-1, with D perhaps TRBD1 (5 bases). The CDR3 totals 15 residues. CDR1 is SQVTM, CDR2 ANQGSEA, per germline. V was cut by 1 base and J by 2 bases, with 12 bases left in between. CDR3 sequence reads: CSVEGLQGPYNEQFF. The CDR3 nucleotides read TGCAGCGTTGAAGGGCTGCAGGGCCCCTACAATGAGCAGTTCTTC.

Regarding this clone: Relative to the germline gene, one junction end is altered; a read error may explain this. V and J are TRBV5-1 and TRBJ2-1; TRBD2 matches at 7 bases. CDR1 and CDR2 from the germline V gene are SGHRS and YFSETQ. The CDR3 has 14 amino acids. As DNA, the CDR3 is TGCGTCAGCGTCAGCGGGGCGGGTTACAATGAGCAGTTCTTC. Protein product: CVSVSGAGYNEQFF.

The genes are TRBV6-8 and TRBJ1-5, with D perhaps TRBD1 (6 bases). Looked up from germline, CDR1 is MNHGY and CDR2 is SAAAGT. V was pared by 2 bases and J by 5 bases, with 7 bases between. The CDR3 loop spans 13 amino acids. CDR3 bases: TGTGCCAGCAGTTACCCAGGGGATCAGCCCCAGCATTTT. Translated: CASSYPGDQPQHF.

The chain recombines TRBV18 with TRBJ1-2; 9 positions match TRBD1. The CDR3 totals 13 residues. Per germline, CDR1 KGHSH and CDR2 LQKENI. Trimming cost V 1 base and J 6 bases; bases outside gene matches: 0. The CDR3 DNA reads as TGTGCCAGCTCACCACGGACAGGGGATGGCTACACCTTC. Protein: CASSPRTGDGYTF.

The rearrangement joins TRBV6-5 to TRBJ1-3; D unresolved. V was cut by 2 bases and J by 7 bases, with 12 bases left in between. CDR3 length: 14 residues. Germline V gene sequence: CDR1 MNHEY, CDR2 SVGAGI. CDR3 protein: CASSYKRVGNTIYF. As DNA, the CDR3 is TGTGCCAGCAGTTACAAGCGGGTCGGTAACACCATATATTTT.

The CDR3 is CASSYGLAGLADTQYF. CDR3 DNA: TGTGCCAGCAGCTATGGACTAGCGGGATTGGCAGATACGCAGTATTTT. This chain links TRBV7-8 with TRBJ2-3, with 12 bases fitting TRBD2. J was trimmed by 4 bases and V by 4 bases; bases with no gene match: 6. The CDR3 has 16 residues. From germline, CDR1 is SGHVS and CDR2 FQNEAQ.

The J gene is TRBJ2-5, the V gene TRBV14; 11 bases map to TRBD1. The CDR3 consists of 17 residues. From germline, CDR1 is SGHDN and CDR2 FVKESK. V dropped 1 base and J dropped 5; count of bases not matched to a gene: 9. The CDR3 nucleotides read TGTGCCAGCAGCCAAGCAACTGGGACAGGGGGAGCGGAGACCCAGTACTTC. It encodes CASSQATGTGGAETQYF.

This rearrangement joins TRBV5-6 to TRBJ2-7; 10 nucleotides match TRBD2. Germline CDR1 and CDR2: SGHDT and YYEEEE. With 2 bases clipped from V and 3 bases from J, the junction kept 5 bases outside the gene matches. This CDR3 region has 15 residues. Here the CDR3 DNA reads TGTGCCAGCAGCTTAGCGGGAGGGCTGTACTACGAGCAGTACTTC. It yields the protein CASSLAGGLYYEQYF.

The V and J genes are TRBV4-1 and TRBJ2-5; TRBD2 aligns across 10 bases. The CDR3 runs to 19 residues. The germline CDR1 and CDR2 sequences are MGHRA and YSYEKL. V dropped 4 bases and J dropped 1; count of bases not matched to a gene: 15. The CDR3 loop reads CASSPLRAGGFEGQETQYF. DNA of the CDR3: TGCGCCAGCAGCCCGTTACGAGCGGGAGGGTTTGAGGGCCAAGAGACCCAGTACTTC.

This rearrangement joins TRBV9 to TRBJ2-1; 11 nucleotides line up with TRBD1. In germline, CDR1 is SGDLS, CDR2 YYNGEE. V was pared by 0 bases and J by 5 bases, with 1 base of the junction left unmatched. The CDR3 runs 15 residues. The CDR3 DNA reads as TGTGCCAGCAGCGTAGGGGACAGGGGGGACAATGAGCAGTTCTTC. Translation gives CASSVGDRGDNEQFF.

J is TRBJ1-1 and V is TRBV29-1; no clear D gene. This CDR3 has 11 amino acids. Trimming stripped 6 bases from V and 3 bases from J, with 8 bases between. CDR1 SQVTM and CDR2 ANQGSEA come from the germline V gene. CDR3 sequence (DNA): TGCAGCGTCGACATATACACTGAAGCTTTCTTT. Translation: CSVDIYTEAFF.

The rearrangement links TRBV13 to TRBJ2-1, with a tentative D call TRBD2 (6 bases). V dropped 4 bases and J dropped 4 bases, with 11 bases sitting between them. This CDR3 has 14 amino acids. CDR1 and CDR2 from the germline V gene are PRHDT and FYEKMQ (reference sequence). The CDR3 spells CASSWRDFYNEQFF. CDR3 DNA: TGTGCCAGCAGCTGGCGGGACTTTTACAATGAGCAGTTCTTC.

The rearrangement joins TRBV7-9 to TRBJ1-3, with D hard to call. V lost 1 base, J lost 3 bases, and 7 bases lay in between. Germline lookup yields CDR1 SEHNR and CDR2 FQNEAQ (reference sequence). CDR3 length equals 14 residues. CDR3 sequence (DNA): TGTGCCAGCAGCTTAGTCCGGGGTGGAAACACCATATATTTT. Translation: CASSLVRGGNTIYF.

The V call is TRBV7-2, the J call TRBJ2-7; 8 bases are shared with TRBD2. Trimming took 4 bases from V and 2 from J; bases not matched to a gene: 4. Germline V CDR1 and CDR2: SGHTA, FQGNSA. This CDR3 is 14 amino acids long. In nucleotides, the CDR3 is TGTGCCAGCAGCTCCGGGACTAGTACCTACGAGCAGTACTTC. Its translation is CASSSGTSTYEQYF. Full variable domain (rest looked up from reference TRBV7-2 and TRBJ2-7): GAGVSQSPSNKVTEKGKDVELRCDPISGHTALYWYRQSLGQGLEFLIYFQGNSAPDKSGLPSDRFSAERTGGSVSTLTIQRTQQEDSAVYLCASSSGTSTYEQYFGPGTRLTVT.

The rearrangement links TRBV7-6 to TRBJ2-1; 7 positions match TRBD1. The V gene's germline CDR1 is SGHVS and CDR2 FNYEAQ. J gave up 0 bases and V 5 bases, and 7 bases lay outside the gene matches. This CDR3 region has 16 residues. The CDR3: CASSPWDSDSYNEQFF. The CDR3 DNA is TGTGCCAGCAGCCCTTGGGACAGCGACTCCTACAATGAGCAGTTCTTC.

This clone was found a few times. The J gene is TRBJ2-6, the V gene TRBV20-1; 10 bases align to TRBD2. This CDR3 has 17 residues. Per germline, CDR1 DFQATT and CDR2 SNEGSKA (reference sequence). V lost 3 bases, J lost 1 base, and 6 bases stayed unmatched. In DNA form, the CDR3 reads TGCAGTGCTAGTTTGGCTAGCGGGGGTTCTGGGGCCAACGTCCTGACTTTC. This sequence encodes CSASLASGGSGANVLTF.

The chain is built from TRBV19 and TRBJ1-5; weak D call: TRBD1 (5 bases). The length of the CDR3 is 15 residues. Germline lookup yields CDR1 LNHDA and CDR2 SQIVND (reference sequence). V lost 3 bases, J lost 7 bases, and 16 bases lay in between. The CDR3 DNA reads TGTGCCAGTAGTATTGCCCCAGGGTCGGGCCAGCCCCAGCATTTT. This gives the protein CASSIAPGSGQPQHF.

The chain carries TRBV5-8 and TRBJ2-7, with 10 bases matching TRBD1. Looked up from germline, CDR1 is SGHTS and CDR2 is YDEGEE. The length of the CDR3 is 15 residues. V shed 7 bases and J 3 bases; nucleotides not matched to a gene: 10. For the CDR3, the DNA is TGTGCCAGCTCGATTGTGTGGACAGGGGGCTACGAGCAGTACTTC. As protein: CASSIVWTGGYEQYF.

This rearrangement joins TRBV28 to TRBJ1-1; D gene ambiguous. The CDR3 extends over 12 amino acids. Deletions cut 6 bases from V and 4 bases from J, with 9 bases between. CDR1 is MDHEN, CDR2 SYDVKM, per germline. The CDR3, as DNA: TGTGCCAGCAGAAACACCATCACTGAAGCTTTCTTT. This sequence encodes CASRNTITEAFF. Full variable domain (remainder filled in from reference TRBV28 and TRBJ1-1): DVKVTQSSRYLVKRTGEKVFLECVQDMDHENMFWYRQDPGLGLRLIYFSYDVKMKEKGDIPEGYSVSREKKERFSLILESASTNQTSMYLCASRNTITEAFFGQGTRLTVV.

The CDR3 DNA reads TGTGCCAGTAGTATCCGAGAGAGCTCCTACAATGAGCAGTTCTTC. This codes for CASSIRESSYNEQFF. The V call is TRBV19, the J call TRBJ2-1; D gene unclear. The germline V gene has CDR1 LNHDA and CDR2 SQIVND (reference sequence). The CDR3 covers 15 residues. V lost 3 bases to trimming and J lost 0 bases, with 9 bases between them.